This record looks at one T cell receptor beta chain sequence and its context. The germline V and J ends were trimmed by 1 base and 4 bases, with 12 bases remaining between them. CDR3 length: 14 residues. Here immunoSEQ multiplex PCR was the method, and the copy in TCRdb shows in-frame clones only, minus some. The sample records 150,000 to 200,000 clones, around 90% being singletons. The entry originates in a study of control samples from healthy donors and cancer patients. The rearrangement links TRBV5-3 to TRBJ2-7, with D hard to call. TRBV5-3 is an ORF, and what it does is uncertain. Source material: blood. This TCR was sampled from a man younger than 30 in good health. The CDR3 DNA sequence: TGTGCCAGAAGCTTGCAGGAGCTCGAGTACGAGCAGTACTTC. Its protein product is CARSLQELEYEQYF.